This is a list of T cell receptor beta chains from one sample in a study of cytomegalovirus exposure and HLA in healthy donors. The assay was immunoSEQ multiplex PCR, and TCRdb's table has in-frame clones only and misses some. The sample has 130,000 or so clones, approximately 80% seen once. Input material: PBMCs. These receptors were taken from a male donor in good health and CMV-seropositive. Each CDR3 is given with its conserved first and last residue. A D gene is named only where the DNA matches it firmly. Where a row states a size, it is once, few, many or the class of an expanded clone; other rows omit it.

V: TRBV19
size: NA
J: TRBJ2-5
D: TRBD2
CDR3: CASSKGLAGAQETQYF
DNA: TGTGCCAGTAGTAAGGGACTAGCGGGAGCTCAAGAGACCCAGTACTTC

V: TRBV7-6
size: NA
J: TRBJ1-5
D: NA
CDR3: CASSLGEGGNQPQHF
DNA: TGTGCCAGCAGCTTAGGGGAGGGGGGCAATCAGCCCCAGCATTTT

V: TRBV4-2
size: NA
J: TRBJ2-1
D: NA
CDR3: CASSQGGEGSQFF
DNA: TGTGCCAGCAGCCAAGGAGGAGAGGGTTCGCAGTTCTTC

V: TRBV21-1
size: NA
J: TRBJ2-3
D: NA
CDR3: CASSKERLAGGPGDTQYF
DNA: TGTGCCAGCAGCAAAGAAAGGCTAGCGGGGGGCCCCGGGGATACGCAGTATTTT

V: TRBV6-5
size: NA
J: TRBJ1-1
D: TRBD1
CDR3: CASSSQGAATEAFF
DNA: TGTGCCAGCAGTTCCCAGGGGGCGGCTACTGAAGCTTTCTTT

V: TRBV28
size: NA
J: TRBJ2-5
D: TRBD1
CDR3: CASSLGTGGETQYF
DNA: TGTGCCAGCAGTTTAGGGACAGGGGGTGAGACCCAGTACTTC

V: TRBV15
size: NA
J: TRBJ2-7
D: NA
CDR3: CATSRDSAAPGYEQYF
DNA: TGTGCCACCAGCAGAGATTCGGCAGCCCCGGGGTACGAGCAGTACTTC

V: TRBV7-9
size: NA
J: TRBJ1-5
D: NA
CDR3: CASSLDLAASPGSQPQHF
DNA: TGTGCCAGCAGCTTAGACTTGGCGGCCTCACCAGGGTCTCAGCCCCAGCATTTT

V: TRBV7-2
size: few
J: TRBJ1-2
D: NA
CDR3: CASSLGNSGYYGYTF
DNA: TGTGCCAGCAGCTTAGGAAATTCAGGGTACTATGGCTACACCTTC

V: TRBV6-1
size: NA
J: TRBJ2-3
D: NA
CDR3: CASSPVWPDTQYF
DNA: TGTGCCAGCAGCCCCGTGTGGCCAGATACGCAGTATTTT

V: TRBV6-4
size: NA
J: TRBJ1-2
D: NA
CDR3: CASSRSGAGALNYGYTF
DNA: TGTGCCAGCAGCAGGTCCGGGGCAGGGGCATTGAACTATGGCTACACCTTC

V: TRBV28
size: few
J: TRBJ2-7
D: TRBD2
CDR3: CASSYRRLAGRHEQYF
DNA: TGTGCCAGCAGTTACCGGCGGCTAGCGGGGCGACACGAGCAGTACTTC

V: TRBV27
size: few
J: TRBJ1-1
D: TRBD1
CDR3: CASSFRQGAEAFF
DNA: TGTGCCAGCAGTTTCCGACAGGGGGCTGAAGCTTTCTTT

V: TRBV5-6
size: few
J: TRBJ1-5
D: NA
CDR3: CASSLYSNQPQHF
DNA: TGTGCCAGCAGCCTTTATAGCAATCAGCCCCAGCATTTT

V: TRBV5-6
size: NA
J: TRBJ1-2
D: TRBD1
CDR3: CASSAGTGAVTNYGYTF
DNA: TGTGCCAGCAGCGCCGGGACAGGGGCCGTTACTAACTATGGCTACACCTTC

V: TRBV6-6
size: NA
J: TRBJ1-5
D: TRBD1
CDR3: CAVQQGIHQPQHF
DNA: TGTGCCGTCCAACAGGGGATACATCAGCCCCAGCATTTT

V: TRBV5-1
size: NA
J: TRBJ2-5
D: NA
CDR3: CASSLQTPTRTVPETQYF
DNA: TGCGCCAGCAGCCTTCAGACTCCGACTAGAACGGTCCCAGAGACCCAGTACTTC

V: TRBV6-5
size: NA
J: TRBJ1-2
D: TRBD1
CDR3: CASSYRDSFYGYTF
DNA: TGTGCCAGCAGTTACCGGGACAGCTTCTATGGCTACACCTTC

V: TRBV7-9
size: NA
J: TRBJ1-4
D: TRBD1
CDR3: CASSLGQAPLNEKLFF
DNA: TGTGCCAGCAGCCTGGGACAGGCTCCTCTTAATGAAAAACTGTTTTTT

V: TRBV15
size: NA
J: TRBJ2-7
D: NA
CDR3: CATAKSDYEQYF
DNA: TGTGCCACTGCGAAGAGCGACTACGAGCAGTACTTC

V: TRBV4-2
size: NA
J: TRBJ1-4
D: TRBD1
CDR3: CASSQDIGQGGEKLFF
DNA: TGTGCCAGCAGCCAAGACATAGGACAGGGTGGAGAAAAACTGTTTTTT

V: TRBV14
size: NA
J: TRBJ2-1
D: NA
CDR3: CASSPRGAYNEQFF
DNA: TGTGCCAGCAGCCCTCGGGGAGCTTACAATGAGCAGTTCTTC

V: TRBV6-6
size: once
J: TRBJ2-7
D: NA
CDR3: CASSYSNTLAAYEQYF
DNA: TGTGCCAGCAGTTACTCGAACACCCTGGCAGCCTACGAGCAGTACTTC

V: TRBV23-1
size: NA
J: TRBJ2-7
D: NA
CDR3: CASSQRSYEQYF
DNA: TGCGCCAGCAGTCAACGCTCTTACGAGCAGTACTTC

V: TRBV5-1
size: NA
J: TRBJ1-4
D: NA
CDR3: CASSLVGAAGEKLFF
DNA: TGCGCCAGCAGCTTGGTAGGGGCTGCCGGCGAAAAACTGTTTTTT

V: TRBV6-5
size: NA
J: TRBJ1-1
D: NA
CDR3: CARQRQMNTEAFF
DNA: TGTGCCAGACAGCGGCAGATGAACACTGAAGCTTTCTTT

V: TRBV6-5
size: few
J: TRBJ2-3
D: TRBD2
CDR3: CASSPSGRSDTQYF
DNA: TGTGCCAGCAGCCCTAGCGGGAGATCAGATACGCAGTATTTT

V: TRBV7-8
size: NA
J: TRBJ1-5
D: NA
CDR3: CASSLNPLLASNNQPQHF
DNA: TGTGCCAGCAGCCTCAACCCCCTATTAGCCAGTAACAATCAGCCCCAGCATTTT

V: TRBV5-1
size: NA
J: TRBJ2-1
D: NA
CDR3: CASSTAPGEQFF
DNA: TGCGCCAGCAGCACTGCCCCGGGTGAGCAGTTCTTC

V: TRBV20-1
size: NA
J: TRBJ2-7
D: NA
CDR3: CSAQGSEQYF
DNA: TGCAGTGCCCAGGGGAGCGAGCAGTACTTC

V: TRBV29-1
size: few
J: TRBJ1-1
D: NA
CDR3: CSVAPGANTEAFF
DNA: TGCAGCGTTGCGCCAGGGGCTAACACTGAAGCTTTCTTT

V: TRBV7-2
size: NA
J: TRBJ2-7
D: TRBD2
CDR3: CASSRRGGPWGEQYF
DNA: TGTGCCAGCAGTCGCCGGGGGGGGCCCTGGGGCGAGCAGTACTTC

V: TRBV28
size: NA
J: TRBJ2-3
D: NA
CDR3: CASSFTNRWGVPEGMPTSDTQYF
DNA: TGTGCCAGCAGTTTTACCAACAGGTGGGGGGTTCCTGAGGGAATGCCTACCTCAGATACGCAGTATTTT

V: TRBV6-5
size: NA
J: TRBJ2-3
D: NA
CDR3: CASRTSGGTQYF
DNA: TGTGCCAGCAGGACCAGTGGCGGTACGCAGTATTTT

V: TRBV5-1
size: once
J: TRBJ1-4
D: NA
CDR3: CASSSTLTENEKLFF
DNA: TGCGCCAGCAGCTCTACACTGACGGAGAATGAAAAACTGTTTTTT

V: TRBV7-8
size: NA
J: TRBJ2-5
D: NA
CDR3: CASSLEWASVETQYF
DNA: TGTGCCAGCAGCTTAGAGTGGGCTAGCGTAGAGACCCAGTACTTC

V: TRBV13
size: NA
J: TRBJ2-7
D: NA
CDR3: CASSLRVRDWLSYEQYF
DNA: TGTGCCAGCAGCTTAAGAGTTCGGGACTGGCTGTCATACGAGCAGTACTTC

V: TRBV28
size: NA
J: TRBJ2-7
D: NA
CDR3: CASSLPGFNYEQYF
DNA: TGTGCCAGCAGTTTACCGGGTTTTAACTACGAGCAGTACTTC

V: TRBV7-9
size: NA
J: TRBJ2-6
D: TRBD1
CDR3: CSSSPSGQRWSSGANVLTF
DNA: TGTTCCAGCAGCCCCTCGGGACAGCGGTGGAGCTCTGGGGCCAACGTCCTGACTTTC

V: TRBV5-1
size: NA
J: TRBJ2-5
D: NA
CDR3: CASSLAFETQYF
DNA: TGCGCCAGCAGCTTGGCTTTTGAGACCCAGTACTTC

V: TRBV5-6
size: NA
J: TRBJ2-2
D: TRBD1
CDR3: CASSGDRGRYTGELFF
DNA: TGTGCCAGCAGTGGGGACAGGGGAAGGTACACCGGGGAGCTGTTTTTT

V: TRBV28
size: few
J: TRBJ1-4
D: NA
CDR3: CASNKPIPNEKLFF
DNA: TGTGCCAGCAATAAGCCTATCCCGAATGAAAAACTGTTTTTT

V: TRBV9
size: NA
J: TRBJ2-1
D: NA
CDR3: CASSVASNEQFF
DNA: TGTGCCAGCAGCGTAGCTTCGAATGAGCAGTTCTTC

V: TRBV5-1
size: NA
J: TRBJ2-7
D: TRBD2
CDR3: CASSSRTSGGGKGSYEQYF
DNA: TGCGCCAGCAGCTCCCGGACTAGCGGGGGGGGAAAGGGCTCCTACGAGCAGTACTTC

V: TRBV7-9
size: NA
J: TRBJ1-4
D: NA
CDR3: CASSLELGGRSNEKLFF
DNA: TGTGCCAGCAGCTTAGAGCTGGGAGGGCGATCTAATGAAAAACTGTTTTTT

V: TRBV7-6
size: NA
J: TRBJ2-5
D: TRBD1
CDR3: CASSPDRGPETQYF
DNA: TGTGCCAGCAGCCCCGACAGGGGCCCGGAGACCCAGTACTTC

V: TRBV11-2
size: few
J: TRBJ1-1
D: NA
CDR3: CASSHDSTEAFF
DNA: TGTGCCAGCAGTCACGACAGTACTGAAGCTTTCTTT

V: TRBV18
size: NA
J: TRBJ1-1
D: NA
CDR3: CASSADSPNTEAFF
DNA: TGTGCCAGCTCCGCGGACAGCCCGAACACTGAAGCTTTCTTT

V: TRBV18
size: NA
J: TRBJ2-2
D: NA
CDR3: CASSPLRGPGTGELFF
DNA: TGTGCCAGCTCACCACTGAGAGGGCCGGGCACCGGGGAGCTGTTTTTT

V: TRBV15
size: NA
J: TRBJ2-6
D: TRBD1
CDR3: CATSRDAGTAFSGANVLTF
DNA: TGTGCCACCAGCAGAGACGCCGGGACAGCCTTCTCTGGGGCCAACGTCCTGACTTTC

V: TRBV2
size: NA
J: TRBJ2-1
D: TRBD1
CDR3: CASSVSRQGAGEQFF
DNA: TGTGCCAGCAGTGTGTCTCGTCAGGGGGCCGGTGAGCAGTTCTTC

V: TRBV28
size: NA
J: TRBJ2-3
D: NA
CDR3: CASSLAGDTDTQYF
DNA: TGTGCCAGCAGTTTAGCAGGGGACACAGATACGCAGTATTTT

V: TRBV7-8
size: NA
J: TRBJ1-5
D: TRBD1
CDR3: CASSRTGSNQPQHF
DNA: TGTGCCAGCAGCAGGACAGGGAGCAATCAGCCCCAGCATTTT

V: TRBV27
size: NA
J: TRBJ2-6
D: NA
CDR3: CASKRADSGANGLTF
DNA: TGTGCCAGCAAAAGGGCAGACTCTGGGGCCAACGGCCTGACTTTC

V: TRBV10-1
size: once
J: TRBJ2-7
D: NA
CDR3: CASSDSSNRVRAYEQYF
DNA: TGCGCCAGCAGTGACTCGTCGAACAGGGTCCGGGCCTACGAGCAGTACTTC

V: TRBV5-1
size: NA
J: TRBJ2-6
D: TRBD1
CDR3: CASSSEGQTFSGANGLTF
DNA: TGCGCCAGCAGCTCCGAGGGACAGACATTCTCTGGGGCCAACGGCCTGACTTTC

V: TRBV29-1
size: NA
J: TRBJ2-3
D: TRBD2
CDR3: CSSGTRGDTDTQYF
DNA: TGCAGCAGTGGGACTAGGGGGGACACAGATACGCAGTATTTT